This passage covers 16 T cell receptor beta chains from one sample sequenced in a study of T cells in tumors after PD-1 blockade. Clones were sequenced by immunoSEQ multiplex PCR, and TCRdb holds only the in-frame ones, with some missing. The sample holds approximately 60,000 clones, 80% seen once. Here the sequenced sample was PBMCs, taken before anti-PD-1 treatment. The receptor set was obtained from a human donor with basal cell carcinoma.

This chain uses TRBV9 with TRBJ2-1; D remains unclear. Germline V lookup: CDR1 SGDLS, CDR2 YYNGEE. This CDR3 region has 16 residues. V was trimmed by 4 bases and J by 0 bases, leaving 14 bases between them. The CDR3 protein is CASSLRSGSSYNEQFF. The CDR3, as DNA: TGTGCCAGCAGCCTGAGGTCCGGTAGCTCCTACAATGAGCAGTTCTTC.

The chain carries TRBV5-4 and TRBJ1-4, with D unresolved. The CDR3 has 16 residues. The germline V gene encodes CDR1 SGHNT and CDR2 YYREEE (reference sequence). With 4 bases removed from V and 3 bases from J, the gap between germline ends came to 16 bases. The CDR3 here is CASSPLPTGSNEKLFF. Here the CDR3 DNA reads TGTGCCAGCAGCCCCCTGCCCACCGGTTCTAATGAAAAACTGTTTTTT.

The genes are TRBV5-1 and TRBJ1-1; D might be TRBD1 (5 bases). V gave up 6 bases and J gave up 1 base, with 16 bases separating them. The germline gives CDR1 SGHRS, CDR2 YFSETQ. There are 15 residues in the CDR3. For the CDR3, the DNA is TGCGCCAGCACCCGCCTCGGGGGATCGAACACTGAAGCTTTCTTT. Its translation is CASTRLGGSNTEAFF. Full variable domain (remainder filled in from reference TRBV5-1 and TRBJ1-1): KAGVTQTPRYLIKTRGQQVTLSCSPISGHRSVSWYQQTPGQGLQFLFEYFSETQRNKGNFPGRFSGRQFSNSRSEMNVSTLELGDSALYLCASTRLGGSNTEAFFGQGTRLTVV.

This chain connects TRBV2 to TRBJ2-5; maybe TRBD2 (5 bases). CDR1 and CDR2 from the germline V gene are SNHLY and FYNNEI. This CDR3 has 15 residues. V gave up 2 bases and J gave up 4 bases, with 14 bases separating them. The CDR3 reads CASSELRGRGETQYF. In nucleotides, the CDR3 is TGTGCCAGCAGTGAACTTCGAGGGCGAGGAGAGACCCAGTACTTC.

V and J are TRBV18 and TRBJ2-6; 7 bases line up with TRBD1. Germline values: CDR1 KGHSH, CDR2 LQKENI. With V trimmed by 2 bases and J by 1 base, 2 bases remained unmatched. CDR3 length: 16 residues. CDR3 sequence reads: CASSPTGVSGANVLTF. In DNA, the CDR3 is TGTGCCAGCTCACCAACAGGGGTATCTGGGGCCAACGTCCTGACTTTC.

The table lists this clone with a few counts. The genes are TRBV19 and TRBJ1-4; D may be TRBD1 (5 bases). V dropped 5 bases and J dropped 0 bases, with 10 bases sitting between them. There are 15 residues in the CDR3. Germline V gives CDR1 LNHDA, CDR2 SQIVND (reference sequence). The CDR3 nucleotides read TGTGCCAGTAGTCCAGGGAAAGCAACTAATGAAAAACTGTTTTTT. Translated, it gives CASSPGKATNEKLFF.

This chain uses TRBV5-1 with TRBJ1-1; D is possibly TRBD1 (6 bases). The CDR3 runs to 16 residues. The V gene's germline CDR1 is SGHRS and CDR2 YFSETQ. The V and J ends lost 0 bases and 2 bases respectively, with 14 bases between them. CDR3 sequence reads: CASSLELGQTNTEAFF. CDR3 coding DNA: TGCGCCAGCAGCTTGGAATTAGGACAGACTAACACTGAAGCTTTCTTT.

The chain is built from TRBV20-1 and TRBJ1-6, with D uncertain. The CDR3 sequence is 13 residues long. The ends were cut back, 3 bases at V and 6 bases at J, with 9 bases in the middle. CDR1 and CDR2 (germline): DFQATT, SNEGSKA (reference sequence). In nucleotides, the CDR3 is TGCAGTGCTAGTGTGGACGGTAATTCACCCCTCCACTTT. This translates into CSASVDGNSPLHF.

The rearrangement uses TRBV6-5 and TRBJ1-6; 10 bases line up with TRBD1. The CDR3 totals 13 residues. The V and J ends lost 7 bases and 10 bases, in that order; junction bases with no gene match: 4. The germline V gene has CDR1 MNHEY and CDR2 SVGAGI. CDR3 residues: CASTGQGLSPLHF. CDR3 DNA sequence: TGTGCCAGCACGGGACAGGGGTTATCACCCCTCCACTTT.

The V gene is TRBV24-1, the J gene TRBJ2-1; 7 bases match TRBD2. This CDR3 has 15 amino acids. Germline CDR1 reads KGHDR; CDR2 reads SFDVKD. The trim removed 3 bases at V and 4 bases at J, leaving 5 bases unmatched. The CDR3 protein is CATSDPSGAYNEQFF. CDR3 DNA sequence: TGTGCCACCAGTGATCCCAGCGGGGCTTACAATGAGCAGTTCTTC.

This clone showed up just once. The V call is TRBV3-1 (or the pseudogene TRBV3-2), the J call TRBJ2-7; the match to TRBD1 covers 10 bases. Germline-derived CDR1 and CDR2 are LGHDT and YNNKEL (reference sequence). The CDR3 length is 15 residues. The V and J ends lost 2 bases and 2 bases, in that order; junction bases with no gene match: 3. Written as DNA, the CDR3 is TGTGCCAGCAGCCAATCCGGGACAGGGGCCTACGAGCAGTACTTC. It specifies CASSQSGTGAYEQYF.

J is TRBJ1-2 and V is TRBV2, with 9 bases lining up with TRBD1. The germline V gene encodes CDR1 SNHLY and CDR2 FYNNEI. There are 15 residues in the CDR3. Trimming took 6 bases from V and 1 from J; bases not matched to a gene: 6. This CDR3 reads CASRTTGGINYGYTF. In DNA, the CDR3 is TGTGCCAGCAGGACGACAGGGGGAATTAACTATGGCTACACCTTC.

The chain employs TRBV6-5 and TRBJ2-1; tentative D call: TRBD1 (5 bases). Germline lookup yields CDR1 MNHEY and CDR2 SVGAGI. The V gene lost 1 base and the J gene lost 10 bases, with 14 bases spanning the gap. CDR3 length: 14 amino acids. CDR3 coding DNA: TGTGCCAGCAGTTACTTGACAGCTTCGCCGGAGCAGTTCTTC. Translated: CASSYLTASPEQFF.

The chain has TRBV3-1 (or the pseudogene TRBV3-2) and TRBJ2-5; D gene unclear. V lost 2 bases and J lost 1, with 5 bases in between. The CDR3 is made up of 13 amino acids. Per the germline V gene, CDR1 is LGHDT and CDR2 is YNNKEL (reference sequence). CDR3 loop: CASSQTTQETQYF. The CDR3 DNA follows: TGTGCCAGCAGCCAAACCACCCAAGAGACCCAGTACTTC.

The J gene is TRBJ1-3, the V gene TRBV9; a possible D gene is TRBD1 (5 bases). Germline V CDR1 and CDR2: SGDLS, YYNGEE. The V gene lost 0 bases and the J gene lost 4 bases, with 8 bases spanning the gap. The CDR3 length is 14 residues. The CDR3 nucleotides are TGTGCCAGCAGCGTAGCAGGGCTCGGAAACACCATATATTTT. This sequence encodes CASSVAGLGNTIYF.

The rearrangement links TRBV4-2 to TRBJ2-1; 11 nucleotides match TRBD2. V shed 5 bases, J shed 10 bases, and the junction held 10 bases outside the gene matches. Per germline, CDR1 LGHNA and CDR2 YNFKEQ. The CDR3 length is 15 residues. CDR3 bases: TGTGCCAGCAGCTCCCCTAGCGGGGGGAATTGGGAGCAGTTCTTC. Amino acids: CASSSPSGGNWEQFF.